These 12 T cell receptor beta chains were sequenced from one sample in a study of cytomegalovirus exposure and HLA in healthy donors. A multiplex PCR was run with 60 Vbeta primers and 13 Jbeta primers. Clones were read by immunoSEQ multiplex PCR, and TCRdb kept only the in-frame ones, dropping some. The sample carries about 87,000 clones, roughly 73% recorded once. What was sequenced was PBMCs. Receptors originate from a woman in her thirties or forties in good health and CMV-seronegative.

This chain uses TRBV28 with TRBJ1-5; no firm D call. Germline V gives CDR1 MDHEN, CDR2 SYDVKM. Deletions cut 3 bases from V and 7 bases from J, with 10 bases between. This CDR3 is built from 13 residues. DNA of the CDR3: TGTGCCAGCAGTTTTGCCGGTTTACAGCCCCAGCATTTT. It yields the protein CASSFAGLQPQHF. The full variable domain, its missing parts supplied by reference TRBV28 and TRBJ1-5, is DVKVTQSSRYLVKRTGEKVFLECVQDMDHENMFWYRQDPGLGLRLIYFSYDVKMKEKGDIPEGYSVSREKKERFSLILESASTNQTSMYLCASSFAGLQPQHFGDGTRLSIL.

V usage is TRBV30 and J usage is TRBJ2-7, with D perhaps matching TRBD1 (5 bases). CDR1 and CDR2 from the germline V gene are GTSNPN and SVGIG (reference sequence). The CDR3 has 12 amino acids. V was pared by 7 bases and J by 0 bases, with 10 bases between. CDR3: CASDKSSYEQYF. The DNA of the CDR3 is TGTGCCTCGGACAAGAGCTCCTACGAGCAGTACTTC.

This chain connects TRBV30 to TRBJ2-7; D possibly corresponds to TRBD2 (6 bases). This CDR3 is built from 14 residues. The germline V gene has CDR1 GTSNPN and CDR2 SVGIG (reference sequence). Deletions cut 3 bases from V and 6 bases from J, with 18 bases between. The CDR3 DNA sequence: TGTGCCTGGAGCGGCGGGGTAGGCGGCGGCGAGCAGTACTTC. Protein product: CAWSGGVGGGEQYF.

The V call is TRBV5-6, the J call TRBJ2-5, with D perhaps TRBD1 (6 bases). The CDR3 loop spans 15 amino acids. V shed 1 base and J shed 3 bases, with 13 bases lying between them. Germline loops: CDR1 SGHDT, CDR2 YYEEEE. CDR3 nucleotides: TGTGCCAGCAGCTTGCGGCAGGGGTTTGAAGAGACCCAGTACTTC. This gives the protein CASSLRQGFEETQYF. The full variable domain, with the rest looked up from reference TRBV5-6 and TRBJ2-5, is DAGVTQSPTHLIKTRGQQVTLRCSPKSGHDTVSWYQQALGQGPQFIFQYYEEEERQRGNFPDRFSGHQFPNYSSELNVNALLLGDSALYLCASSLRQGFEETQYFGPGTRLLVL.

The chain joins TRBV30 to TRBJ2-3, with 10 bases aligning to TRBD2. The length of the CDR3 is 15 residues. Losses at the gene ends were 1 base for V and 6 bases for J; bases not matched to a gene: 7. The V gene's germline CDR1 is GTSNPN and CDR2 SVGIG (reference sequence). The CDR3 reads CAWSASGGKGDTQYF. CDR3 nucleotides: TGTGCCTGGAGTGCTAGCGGGGGAAAGGGGGATACGCAGTATTTT.

The chain carries TRBV5-4 and TRBJ1-1, with a possible D match to TRBD1 (6 bases). The CDR3 covers 14 residues. Germline-derived CDR1 and CDR2 are SGHNT and YYREEE (reference sequence). The V end lost 5 bases, the J end lost 1 base, and 12 bases lay between the germline ends. CDR3 protein: CASRTPDRNTEAFF. The CDR3 nucleotides read TGTGCCAGCAGAACCCCGGACAGGAACACTGAAGCTTTCTTT.

The chain joins TRBV10-3 to TRBJ2-7; no definite D call. The V end lost 0 bases, the J end lost 4 bases, and 4 bases lay between the germline ends. The CDR3 loop spans 12 amino acids. Germline lookup yields CDR1 ENHRY and CDR2 SYGVKD. CDR3 sequence: CAISESSYEQYF. In DNA, the CDR3 is TGTGCCATCAGTGAGTCGTCTTACGAGCAGTACTTC.

V is TRBV13 and J is TRBJ1-6; no clear D. The CDR3 is 12 residues long. Germline V gene data show CDR1 as PRHDT and CDR2 as FYEKMQ (reference sequence). Trimming cost V 5 bases and J 7 bases, with 6 bases left between them. This CDR3 is CASSDINSPLHF. Written as DNA, the CDR3 is TGTGCCAGCAGCGACATCAATTCACCCCTCCACTTT.

The rearrangement links TRBV19 to TRBJ1-5, with D perhaps TRBD1 (6 bases). CDR3 length: 15 residues. The ends were cut back, 7 bases at V and 10 bases at J, with 23 bases in the middle. CDR1 and CDR2 from the germline V gene are LNHDA and SQIVND (reference sequence). The CDR3 region is CASIGQFGVKRPQHF. CDR3 DNA: TGTGCCAGTATCGGACAGTTTGGGGTAAAAAGACCCCAGCATTTT.

This chain connects TRBV30 to TRBJ2-7, with TRBD2 identical over 14 bases. Losses at the gene ends were 2 bases for V and 2 bases for J; bases not matched to a gene: 5. The CDR3 covers 16 residues. Germline CDR1 reads GTSNPN; CDR2 reads SVGIG (reference sequence). The CDR3 sequence is CAWSTGTSGGTYEQYF. CDR3 DNA sequence: TGTGCCTGGAGTACCGGGACTAGCGGGGGAACCTACGAGCAGTACTTC.

The rearrangement joins TRBV29-1 to TRBJ1-1, with TRBD1 as a possible D gene (6 bases). The CDR3 is made up of 12 amino acids. Trimming pared 7 bases from V and 0 bases from J, leaving 9 bases between. The germline CDR1 and CDR2 sequences are SQVTM and ANQGSEA. For the CDR3, the DNA is TGCAGCGCGCAGGGGATGAACACTGAAGCTTTCTTT. Translation: CSAQGMNTEAFF.

The V gene is TRBV11-1, the J gene TRBJ2-2; 8 nucleotides align to TRBD2. The V segment lost 6 bases and the J segment 3 bases; nucleotides outside the gene matches: 6. Per germline, CDR1 SGHAT and CDR2 FQDESV (reference sequence). This CDR3 contains 15 residues. In DNA form, the CDR3 reads TGTGCCAGCAGTCGGGGGGGGCCGGACACCGGGGAGCTGTTTTTT. It yields the protein CASSRGGPDTGELFF.